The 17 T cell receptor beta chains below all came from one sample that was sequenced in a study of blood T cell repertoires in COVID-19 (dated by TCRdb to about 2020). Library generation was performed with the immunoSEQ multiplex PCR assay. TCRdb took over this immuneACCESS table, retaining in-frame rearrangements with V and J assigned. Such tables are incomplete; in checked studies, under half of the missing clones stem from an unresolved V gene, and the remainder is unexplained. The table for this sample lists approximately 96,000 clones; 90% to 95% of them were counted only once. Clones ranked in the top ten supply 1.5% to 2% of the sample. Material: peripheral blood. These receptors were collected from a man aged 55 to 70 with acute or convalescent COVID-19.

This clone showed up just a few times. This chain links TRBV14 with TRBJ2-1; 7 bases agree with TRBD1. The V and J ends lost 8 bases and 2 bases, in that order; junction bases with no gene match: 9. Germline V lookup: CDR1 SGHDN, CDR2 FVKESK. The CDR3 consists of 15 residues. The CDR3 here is CASGRGQGAYNEQFF. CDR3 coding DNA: TGTGCCAGCGGCCGGGGCCAGGGGGCCTACAATGAGCAGTTCTTC.

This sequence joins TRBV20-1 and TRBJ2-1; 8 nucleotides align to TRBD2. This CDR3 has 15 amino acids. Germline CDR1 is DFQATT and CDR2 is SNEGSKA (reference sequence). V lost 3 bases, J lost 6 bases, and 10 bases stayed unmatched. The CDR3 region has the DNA TGCAGTGCTAGTCCAACGGGAGGGCCGGGCAATGAGCAGTTCTTC. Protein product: CSASPTGGPGNEQFF.

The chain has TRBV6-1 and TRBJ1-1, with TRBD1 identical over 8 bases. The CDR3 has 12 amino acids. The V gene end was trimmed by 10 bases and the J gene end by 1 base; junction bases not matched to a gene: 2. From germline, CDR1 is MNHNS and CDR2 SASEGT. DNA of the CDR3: TGTGCCACCGGACAGGGGAACACTGAAGCTTTCTTT. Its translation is CATGQGNTEAFF.

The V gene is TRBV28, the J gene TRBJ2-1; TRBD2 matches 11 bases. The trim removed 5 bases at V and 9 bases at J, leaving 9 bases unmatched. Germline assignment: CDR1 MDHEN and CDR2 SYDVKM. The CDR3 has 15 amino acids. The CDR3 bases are TGTGCCAGCAGTCCCAGACTAGCGGGAAAGAGTGAGCAGTTCTTC. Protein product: CASSPRLAGKSEQFF. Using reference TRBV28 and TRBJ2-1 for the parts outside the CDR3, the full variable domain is DVKVTQSSRYLVKRTGEKVFLECVQDMDHENMFWYRQDPGLGLRLIYFSYDVKMKEKGDIPEGYSVSREKKERFSLILESASTNQTSMYLCASSPRLAGKSEQFFGPGTRLTVL.

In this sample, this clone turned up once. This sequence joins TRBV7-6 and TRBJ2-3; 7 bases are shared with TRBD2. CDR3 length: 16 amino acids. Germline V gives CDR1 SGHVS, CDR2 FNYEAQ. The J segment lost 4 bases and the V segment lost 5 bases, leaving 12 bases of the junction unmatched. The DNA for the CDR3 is TGTGCCAGCAGCCGCGGACTAGGCGGAACGGCAGATACGCAGTATTTT. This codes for CASSRGLGGTADTQYF.

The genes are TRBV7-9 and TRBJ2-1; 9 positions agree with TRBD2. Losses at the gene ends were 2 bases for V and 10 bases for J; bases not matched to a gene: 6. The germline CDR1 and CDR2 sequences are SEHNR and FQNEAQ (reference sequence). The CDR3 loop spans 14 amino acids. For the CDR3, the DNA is TGTGCCAGCAGCTTACCACTAGCGGGTTCCGAGCAGTTCTTC. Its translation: CASSLPLAGSEQFF.

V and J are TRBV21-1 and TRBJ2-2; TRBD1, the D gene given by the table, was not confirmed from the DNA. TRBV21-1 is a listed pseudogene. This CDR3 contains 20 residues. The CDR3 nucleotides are TGTGCCAGCAGCAAAGGTCCCGGTAGGACAGGACCACCGAACACCGGGGAGCTGTTTTTT. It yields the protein CASSKGPGRTGPPNTGELFF.

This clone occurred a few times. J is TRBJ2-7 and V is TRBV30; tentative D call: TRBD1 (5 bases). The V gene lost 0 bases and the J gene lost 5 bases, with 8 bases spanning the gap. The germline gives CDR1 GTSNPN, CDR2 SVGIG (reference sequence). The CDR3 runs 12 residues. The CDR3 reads CAWSVLGDEQYF. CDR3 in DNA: TGTGCCTGGAGTGTATTAGGGGACGAGCAGTACTTC.

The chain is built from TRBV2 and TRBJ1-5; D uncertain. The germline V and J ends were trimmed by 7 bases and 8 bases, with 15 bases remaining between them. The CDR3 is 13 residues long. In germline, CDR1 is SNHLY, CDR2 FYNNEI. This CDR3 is CASTGPVEEPQHF. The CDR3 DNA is TGTGCCAGCACCGGCCCCGTCGAGGAGCCCCAGCATTTT.

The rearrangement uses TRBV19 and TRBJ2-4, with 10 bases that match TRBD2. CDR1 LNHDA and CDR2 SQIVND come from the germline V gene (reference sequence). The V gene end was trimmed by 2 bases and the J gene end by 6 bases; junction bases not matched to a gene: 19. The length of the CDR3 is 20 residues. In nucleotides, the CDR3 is TGTGCCAGTAGTATATTAGCGGGAGGCTCTGATTTTATAGATGTAAACATTCAGTACTTC. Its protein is CASSILAGGSDFIDVNIQYF.

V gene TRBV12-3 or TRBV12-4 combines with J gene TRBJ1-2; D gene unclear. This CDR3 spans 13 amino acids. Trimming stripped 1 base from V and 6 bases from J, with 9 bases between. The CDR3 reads CASSLGLIDGYTF. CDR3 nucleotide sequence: TGTGCCAGCAGTTTAGGACTGATAGATGGCTACACCTTC.

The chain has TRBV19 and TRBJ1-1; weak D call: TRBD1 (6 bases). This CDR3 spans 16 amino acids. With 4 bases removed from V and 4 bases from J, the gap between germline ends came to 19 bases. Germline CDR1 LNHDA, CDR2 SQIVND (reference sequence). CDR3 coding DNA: TGTGCCAGTAGTACAGGCTTTAGGGGAGGGGGCACTGAAGCTTTCTTT. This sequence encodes CASSTGFRGGGTEAFF.

CDR3 coding DNA: TGCAGCGCTGTGCAGGCCACGACCTACGAGCAGTACTTC. Protein sequence: CSAVQATTYEQYF. The rearrangement uses TRBV29-1 and TRBJ2-7; D is undetermined. CDR1 and CDR2 (germline): SQVTM, ANQGSEA. This CDR3 comprises 13 residues. Trimming removed 7 bases at V and 2 bases at J, with 15 bases between.

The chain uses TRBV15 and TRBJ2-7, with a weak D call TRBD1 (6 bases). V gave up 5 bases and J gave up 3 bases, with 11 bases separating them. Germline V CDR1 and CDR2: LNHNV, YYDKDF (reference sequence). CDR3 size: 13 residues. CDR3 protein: CATSYRENYEQYF. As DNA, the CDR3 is TGTGCCACCAGCTACAGGGAAAACTACGAGCAGTACTTC.

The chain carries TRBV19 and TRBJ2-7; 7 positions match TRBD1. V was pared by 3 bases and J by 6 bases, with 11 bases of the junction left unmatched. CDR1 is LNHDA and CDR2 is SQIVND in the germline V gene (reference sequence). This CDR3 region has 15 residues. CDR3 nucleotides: TGTGCCAGTAGTATGGGACAGTCTTCGATGGGCGAGCAGTACTTC. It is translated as CASSMGQSSMGEQYF.

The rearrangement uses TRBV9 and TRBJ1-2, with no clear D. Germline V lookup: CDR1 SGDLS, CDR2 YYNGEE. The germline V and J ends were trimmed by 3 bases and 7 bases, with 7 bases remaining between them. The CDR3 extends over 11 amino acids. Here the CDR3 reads CASSGTGGYTF. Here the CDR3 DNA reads TGTGCCAGCAGCGGAACCGGTGGCTACACCTTC.

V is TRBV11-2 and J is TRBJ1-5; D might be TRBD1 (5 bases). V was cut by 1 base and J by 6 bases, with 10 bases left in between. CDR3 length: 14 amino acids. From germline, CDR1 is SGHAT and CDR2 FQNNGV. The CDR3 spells CASSLGGGSQPQHF. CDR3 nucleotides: TGTGCCAGCAGCTTAGGCGGGGGGAGTCAGCCCCAGCATTTT.